The entry below describes one TCR beta chain. The sample comes from a study of cytomegalovirus exposure and HLA in healthy donors. Use of 60 Vbeta and 13 Jbeta primers characterized the PCR. The method was immunoSEQ multiplex PCR; TCRdb's version includes in-frame clones alone and lacks a portion of them. The sample records approximately 140,000 clones, approximately 60% being singletons. This CDR3 is built from 15 residues. V lost 7 bases and J lost 0, with 13 bases in between. Germline V CDR1 and CDR2: LGHNA, YSLEER. V usage is TRBV4-3 and J usage is TRBJ2-1; no clear D gene. Sequences were obtained from PBMCs. The sequence was collected from a woman in her sixties in good health and CMV-seropositive. For the CDR3, the DNA is TGCGCCAGCAAGTACTCCCCGAGCTCCTACAATGAGCAGTTCTTC. Amino acid sequence: CASKYSPSSYNEQFF.